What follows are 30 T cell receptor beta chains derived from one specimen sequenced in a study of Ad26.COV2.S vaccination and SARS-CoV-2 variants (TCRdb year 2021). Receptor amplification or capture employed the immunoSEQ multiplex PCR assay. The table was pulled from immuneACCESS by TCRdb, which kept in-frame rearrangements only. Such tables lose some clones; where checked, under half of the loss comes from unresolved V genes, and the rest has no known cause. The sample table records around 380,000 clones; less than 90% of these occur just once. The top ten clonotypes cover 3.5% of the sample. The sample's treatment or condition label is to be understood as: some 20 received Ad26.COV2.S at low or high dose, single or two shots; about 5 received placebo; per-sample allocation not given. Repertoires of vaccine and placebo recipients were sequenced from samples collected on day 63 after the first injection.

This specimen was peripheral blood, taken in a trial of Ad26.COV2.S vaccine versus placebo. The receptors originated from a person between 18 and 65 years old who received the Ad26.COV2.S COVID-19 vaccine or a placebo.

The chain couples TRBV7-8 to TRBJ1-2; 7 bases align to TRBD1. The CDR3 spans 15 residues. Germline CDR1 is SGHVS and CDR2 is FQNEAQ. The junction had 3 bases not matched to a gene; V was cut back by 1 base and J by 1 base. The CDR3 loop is CASSLGQGHNYGYTF. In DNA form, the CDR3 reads TGTGCCAGCAGCTTAGGACAGGGCCATAACTATGGCTACACCTTC.

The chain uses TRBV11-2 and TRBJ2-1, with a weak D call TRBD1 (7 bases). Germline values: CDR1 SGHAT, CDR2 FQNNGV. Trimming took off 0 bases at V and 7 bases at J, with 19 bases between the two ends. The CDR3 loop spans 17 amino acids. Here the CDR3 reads CASSLDSGRGQSNEQFF. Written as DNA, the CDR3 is TGTGCCAGCAGCTTAGATAGCGGTAGGGGGCAATCGAATGAGCAGTTCTTC.

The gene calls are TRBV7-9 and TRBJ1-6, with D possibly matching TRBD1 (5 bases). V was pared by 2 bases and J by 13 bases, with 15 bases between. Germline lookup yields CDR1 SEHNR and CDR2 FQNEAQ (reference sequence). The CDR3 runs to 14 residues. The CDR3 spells CASSLQQGESPLHF. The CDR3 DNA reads TGTGCCAGCAGCTTACAGCAGGGTGAAAGTCCCCTCCACTTT.

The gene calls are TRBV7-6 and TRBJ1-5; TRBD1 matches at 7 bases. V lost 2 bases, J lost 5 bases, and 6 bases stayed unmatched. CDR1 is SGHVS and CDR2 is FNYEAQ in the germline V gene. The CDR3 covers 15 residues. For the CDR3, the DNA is TGTGCCAGCAGCTTAATGACAGGGAGGGATCAGCCCCAGCATTTT. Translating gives CASSLMTGRDQPQHF.

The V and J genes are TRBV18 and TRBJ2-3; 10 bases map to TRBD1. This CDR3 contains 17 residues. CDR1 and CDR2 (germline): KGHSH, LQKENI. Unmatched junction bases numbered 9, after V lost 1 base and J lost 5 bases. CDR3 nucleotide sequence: TGTGCCAGCTCACCACTGTTGGGGACAGGGGCTGGAGATACGCAGTATTTT. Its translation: CASSPLLGTGAGDTQYF. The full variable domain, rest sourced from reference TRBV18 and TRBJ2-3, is NAGVMQNPRHLVRRRGQEARLRCSPMKGHSHVYWYRQLPEEGLKFMVYLQKENIIDESGMPKERFSAEFPKEGPSILRIQQVVRGDSAAYFCASSPLLGTGAGDTQYFGPGTRLTVL.

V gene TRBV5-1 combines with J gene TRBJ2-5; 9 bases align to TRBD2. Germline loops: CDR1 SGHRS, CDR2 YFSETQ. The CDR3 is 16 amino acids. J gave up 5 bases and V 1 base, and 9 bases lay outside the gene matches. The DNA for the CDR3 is TGCGCCAGCAGCTTGAAGCCTAGCGGGGACGGGGAGACCCAGTACTTC. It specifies CASSLKPSGDGETQYF.

The DNA of the CDR3 is TGCAGTGCTAGAGGGACAGCTGAGCAGTTCTTC. This codes for CSARGTAEQFF. The chain combines TRBV20-1 with TRBJ2-1, with a tentative D call TRBD1 (6 bases). The CDR3 is 11 residues long. V dropped 1 base and J dropped 9 bases, with 7 bases sitting between them. The germline V gene encodes CDR1 DFQATT and CDR2 SNEGSKA (reference sequence).

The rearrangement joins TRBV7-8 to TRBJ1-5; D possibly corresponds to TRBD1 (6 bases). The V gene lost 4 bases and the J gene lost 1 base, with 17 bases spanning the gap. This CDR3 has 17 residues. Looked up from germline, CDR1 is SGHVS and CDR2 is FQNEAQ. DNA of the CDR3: TGTGCCAGCAGCTCCCCCGGGGGGGGCTCAAGCAATCAGCCCCAGCATTTT. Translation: CASSSPGGGSSNQPQHF. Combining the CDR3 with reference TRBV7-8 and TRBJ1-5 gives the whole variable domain GAGVSQSPRYKVAKRGQDVALRCDPISGHVSLFWYQQALGQGPEFLTYFQNEAQLDKSGLPSDRFFAERPEGSVSTLKIQRTQQEDSAVYLCASSSPGGGSSNQPQHFGDGTRLSIL.

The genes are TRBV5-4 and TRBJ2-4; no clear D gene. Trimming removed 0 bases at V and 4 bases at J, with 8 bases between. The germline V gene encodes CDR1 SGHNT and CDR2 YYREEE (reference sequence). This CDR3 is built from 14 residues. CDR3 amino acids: CASSLGASKNIQYF. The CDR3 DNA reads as TGTGCCAGCAGCTTGGGGGCCTCTAAAAACATTCAGTACTTC.

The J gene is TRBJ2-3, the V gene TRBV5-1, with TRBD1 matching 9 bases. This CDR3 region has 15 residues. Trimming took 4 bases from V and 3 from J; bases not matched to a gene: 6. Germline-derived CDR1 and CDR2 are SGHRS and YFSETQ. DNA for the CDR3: TGCGCCAGCAGCAAGGGACAGGGAGGGACAGATACGCAGTATTTT. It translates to CASSKGQGGTDTQYF.

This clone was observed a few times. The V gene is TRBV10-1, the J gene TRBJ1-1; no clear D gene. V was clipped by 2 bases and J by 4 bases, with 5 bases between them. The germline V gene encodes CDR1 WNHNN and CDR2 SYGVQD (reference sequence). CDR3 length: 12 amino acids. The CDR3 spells CASSESGTEAFF. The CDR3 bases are TGCGCCAGCAGTGAGAGCGGCACTGAAGCTTTCTTT.

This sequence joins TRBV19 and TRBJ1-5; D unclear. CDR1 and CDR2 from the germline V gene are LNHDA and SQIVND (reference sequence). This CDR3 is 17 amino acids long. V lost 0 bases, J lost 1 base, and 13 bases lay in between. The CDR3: CASSIDRWGLSNQPQHF. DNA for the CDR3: TGTGCCAGTAGTATAGATAGGTGGGGTCTGAGCAATCAGCCCCAGCATTTT.

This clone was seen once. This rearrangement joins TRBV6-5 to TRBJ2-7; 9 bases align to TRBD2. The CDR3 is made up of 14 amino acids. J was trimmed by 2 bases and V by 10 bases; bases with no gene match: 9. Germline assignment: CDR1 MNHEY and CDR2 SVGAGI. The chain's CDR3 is CATSRAGGPYEQYF. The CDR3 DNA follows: TGTGCCACCTCCCGGGCGGGGGGGCCCTACGAGCAGTACTTC.

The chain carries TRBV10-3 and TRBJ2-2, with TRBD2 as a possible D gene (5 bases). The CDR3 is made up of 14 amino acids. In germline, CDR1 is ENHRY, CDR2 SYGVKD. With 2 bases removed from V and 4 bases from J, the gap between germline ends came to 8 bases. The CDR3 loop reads CAISEQRGTGELFF. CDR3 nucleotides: TGTGCCATCAGTGAGCAACGGGGCACCGGGGAGCTGTTTTTT.

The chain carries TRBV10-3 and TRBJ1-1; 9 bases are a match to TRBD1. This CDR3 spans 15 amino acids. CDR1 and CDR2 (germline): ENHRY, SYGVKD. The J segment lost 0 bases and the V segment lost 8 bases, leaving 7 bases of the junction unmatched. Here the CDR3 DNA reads TGTGCCATCGGCCCGGGACAGGGTTTGAACACTGAAGCTTTCTTT. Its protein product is CAIGPGQGLNTEAFF.

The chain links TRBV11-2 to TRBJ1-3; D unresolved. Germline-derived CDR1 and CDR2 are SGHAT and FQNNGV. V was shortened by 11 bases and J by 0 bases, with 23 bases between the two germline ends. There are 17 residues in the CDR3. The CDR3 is CAGTSWADRYSGNTIYF. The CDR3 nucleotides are TGTGCCGGAACCTCCTGGGCAGACCGTTACTCTGGAAACACCATATATTTT. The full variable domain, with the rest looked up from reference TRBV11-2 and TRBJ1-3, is EAGVAQSPRYKIIEKRQSVAFWCNPISGHATLYWYQQILGQGPKLLIQFQNNGVVDDSQLPKDRFSAERLKGVDSTLKIQPAKLEDSAVYLCAGTSWADRYSGNTIYFGEGSWLTVV.

In DNA form, the CDR3 reads TGTGCCAGCAGCCGGGGATTTCCGGACACCGGGGAGCTGTTTTTT. It is translated as CASSRGFPDTGELFF. This rearrangement joins TRBV6-5 to TRBJ2-2, with a weak D call TRBD2 (5 bases). The ends were cut back, 6 bases at V and 3 bases at J, with 14 bases in the middle. The length of the CDR3 is 15 residues. CDR1 and CDR2 (germline): MNHEY, SVGAGI.

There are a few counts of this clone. The CDR3: CASSDSIGHPAGYTF. As DNA, the CDR3 is TGTGCCAGCAGCGACTCCATAGGACATCCTGCTGGCTACACCTTC. V is TRBV21-1 and J is TRBJ1-2; the table's D call TRBD1 went unverified against the DNA. TRBV21-1 is a pseudogene segment. The CDR3 extends over 15 amino acids.

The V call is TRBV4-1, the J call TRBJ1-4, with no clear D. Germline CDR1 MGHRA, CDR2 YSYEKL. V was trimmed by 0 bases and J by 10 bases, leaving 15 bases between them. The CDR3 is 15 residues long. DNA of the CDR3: TGCGCCAGCAGCCAAGATCGAGGAGTAGAAGGAAAACTGTTTTTT. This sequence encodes CASSQDRGVEGKLFF.

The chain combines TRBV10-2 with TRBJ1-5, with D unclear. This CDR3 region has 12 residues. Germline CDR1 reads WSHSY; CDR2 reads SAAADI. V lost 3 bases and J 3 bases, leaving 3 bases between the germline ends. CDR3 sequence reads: CASSDLNQPQHF. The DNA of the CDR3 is TGCGCCAGCAGTGACCTCAATCAGCCCCAGCATTTT.

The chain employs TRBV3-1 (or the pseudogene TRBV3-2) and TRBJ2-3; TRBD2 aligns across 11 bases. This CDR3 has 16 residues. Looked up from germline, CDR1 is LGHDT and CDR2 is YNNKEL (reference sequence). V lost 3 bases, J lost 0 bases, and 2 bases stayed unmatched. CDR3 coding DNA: TGTGCCAGCAGCCAGGGACTAGCGGTTAGCACAGATACGCAGTATTTT. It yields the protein CASSQGLAVSTDTQYF.

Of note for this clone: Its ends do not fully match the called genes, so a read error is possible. The CDR3: CASSFLGDTNTQYF. The CDR3 nucleotides read TGTGCCAGCAGCTTCCTAGGAGACACAAATACGCAGTATTTT. The V and J genes are TRBV7-9 and TRBJ2-3; D is uncertain. The CDR3 extends over 14 amino acids. CDR1 and CDR2 (germline): SEHNR, FQNEAQ (reference sequence).

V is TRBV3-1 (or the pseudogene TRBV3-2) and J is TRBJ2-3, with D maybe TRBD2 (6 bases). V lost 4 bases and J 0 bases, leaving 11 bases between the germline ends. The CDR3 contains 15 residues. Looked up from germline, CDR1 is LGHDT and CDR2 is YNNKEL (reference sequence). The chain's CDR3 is CASSLRTISTDTQYF. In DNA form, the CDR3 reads TGTGCCAGCAGCCTCCGGACTATTAGCACAGATACGCAGTATTTT.

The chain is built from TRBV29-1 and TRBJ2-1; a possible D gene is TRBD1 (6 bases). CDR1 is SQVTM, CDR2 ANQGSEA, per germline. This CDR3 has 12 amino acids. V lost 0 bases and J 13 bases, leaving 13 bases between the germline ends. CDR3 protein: CSVEEAARGQFF. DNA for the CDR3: TGCAGCGTTGAAGAGGCCGCCAGGGGTCAGTTCTTC.

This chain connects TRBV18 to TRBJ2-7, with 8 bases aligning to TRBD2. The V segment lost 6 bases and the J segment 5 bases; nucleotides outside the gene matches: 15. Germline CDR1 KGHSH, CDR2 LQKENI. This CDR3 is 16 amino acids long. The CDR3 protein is CASSSDYSGGRNEQYF. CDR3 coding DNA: TGTGCCAGCTCTTCCGACTATTCGGGGGGGCGGAACGAGCAGTACTTC.

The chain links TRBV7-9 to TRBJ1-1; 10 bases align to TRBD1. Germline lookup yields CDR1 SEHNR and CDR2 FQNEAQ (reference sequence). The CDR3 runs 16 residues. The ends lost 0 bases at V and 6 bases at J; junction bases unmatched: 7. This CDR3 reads CASSLATGGSSAEAFF. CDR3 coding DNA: TGTGCCAGCAGCTTAGCGACAGGGGGCTCCTCGGCTGAAGCTTTCTTT.

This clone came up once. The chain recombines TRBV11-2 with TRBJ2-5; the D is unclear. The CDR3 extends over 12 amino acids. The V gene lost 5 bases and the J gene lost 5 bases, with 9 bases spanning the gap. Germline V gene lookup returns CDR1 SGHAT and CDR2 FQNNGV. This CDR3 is CASSMGGETQYF. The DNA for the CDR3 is TGTGCCAGCAGCATGGGTGGGGAGACCCAGTACTTC. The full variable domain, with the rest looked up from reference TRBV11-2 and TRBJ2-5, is EAGVAQSPRYKIIEKRQSVAFWCNPISGHATLYWYQQILGQGPKLLIQFQNNGVVDDSQLPKDRFSAERLKGVDSTLKIQPAKLEDSAVYLCASSMGGETQYFGPGTRLLVL.

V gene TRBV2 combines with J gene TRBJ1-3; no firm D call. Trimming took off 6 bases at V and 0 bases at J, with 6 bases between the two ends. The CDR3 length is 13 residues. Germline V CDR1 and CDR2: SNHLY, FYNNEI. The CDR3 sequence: CASRRDSGNTIYF. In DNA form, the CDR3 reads TGTGCCAGCAGGAGGGACTCTGGAAACACCATATATTTT.

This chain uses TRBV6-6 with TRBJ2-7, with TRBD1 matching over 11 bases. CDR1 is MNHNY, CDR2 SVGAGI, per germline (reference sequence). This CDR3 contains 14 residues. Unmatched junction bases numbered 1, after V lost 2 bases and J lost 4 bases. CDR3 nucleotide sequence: TGTGCCAGCAGTTACGGACAGGGGGCGTACGAGCAGTACTTC. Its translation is CASSYGQGAYEQYF.

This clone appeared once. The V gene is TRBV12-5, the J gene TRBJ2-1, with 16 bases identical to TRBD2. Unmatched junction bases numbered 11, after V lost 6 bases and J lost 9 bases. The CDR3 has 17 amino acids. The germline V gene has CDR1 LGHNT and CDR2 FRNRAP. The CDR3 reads CASGPGTSGGELSEQFF. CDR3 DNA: TGTGCTAGTGGCCCGGGGACTAGCGGGGGGGAACTGAGTGAGCAGTTCTTC.